Sequencing of this TCR beta chain was carried out in a study of early T cells in non-severe SARS-CoV-2 infection. The CDR3 has 15 amino acids. The V end lost 2 bases, the J end lost 2 bases, and 13 bases lay between the germline ends. Looked up from germline, CDR1 is GTSNPN and CDR2 is SVGIG (reference sequence). This clonotype occurred many times. The TCR library protocol attached unique molecular identifiers to the individual cDNA molecules. Via MiXCR, TCRdb re-called the 5' RACE reads, giving one row per CDR3 protein. The data contain under 50,000 distinct CDR3 sequences, roughly 4.5% of them singletons.

The sequenced material came from whole blood. This receptor was identified in an adult who was a healthcare worker with PCR-confirmed SARS-CoV-2 infection or an uninfected control (not recorded which). V and J are TRBV30 and TRBJ2-1, with D possibly matching TRBD1 (5 bases). CDR3 region: CAWSIQGDTYNEQFF. The DNA of the CDR3 is TGTGCCTGGAGTATTCAAGGGGATACCTACAATGAGCAGTTCTTC.